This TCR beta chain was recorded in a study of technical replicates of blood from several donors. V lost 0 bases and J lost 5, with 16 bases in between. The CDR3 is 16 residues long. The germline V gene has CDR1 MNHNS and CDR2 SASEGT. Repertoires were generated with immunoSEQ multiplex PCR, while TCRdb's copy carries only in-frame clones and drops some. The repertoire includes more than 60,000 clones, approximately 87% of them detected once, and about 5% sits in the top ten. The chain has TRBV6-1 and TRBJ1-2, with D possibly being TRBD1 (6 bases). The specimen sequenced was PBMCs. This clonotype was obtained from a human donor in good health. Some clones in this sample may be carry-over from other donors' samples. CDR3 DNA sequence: TGTGCCAGCAGTGAAGCGGGAGCCAGGGGAAGATATGGCTACACCTTC. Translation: CASSEAGARGRYGYTF.